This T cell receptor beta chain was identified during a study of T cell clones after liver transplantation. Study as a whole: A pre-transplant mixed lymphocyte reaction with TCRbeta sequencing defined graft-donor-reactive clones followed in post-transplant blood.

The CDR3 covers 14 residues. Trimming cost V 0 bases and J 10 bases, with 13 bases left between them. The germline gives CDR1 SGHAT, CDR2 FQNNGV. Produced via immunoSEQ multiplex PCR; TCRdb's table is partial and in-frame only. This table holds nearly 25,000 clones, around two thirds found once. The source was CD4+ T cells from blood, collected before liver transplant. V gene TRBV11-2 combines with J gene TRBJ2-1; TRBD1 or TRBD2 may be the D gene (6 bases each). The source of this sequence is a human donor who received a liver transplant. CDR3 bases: TGTGCCAGCAGCTTAGATCTAAGGGGGGACGAGCAGTTCTTC. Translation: CASSLDLRGDEQFF.